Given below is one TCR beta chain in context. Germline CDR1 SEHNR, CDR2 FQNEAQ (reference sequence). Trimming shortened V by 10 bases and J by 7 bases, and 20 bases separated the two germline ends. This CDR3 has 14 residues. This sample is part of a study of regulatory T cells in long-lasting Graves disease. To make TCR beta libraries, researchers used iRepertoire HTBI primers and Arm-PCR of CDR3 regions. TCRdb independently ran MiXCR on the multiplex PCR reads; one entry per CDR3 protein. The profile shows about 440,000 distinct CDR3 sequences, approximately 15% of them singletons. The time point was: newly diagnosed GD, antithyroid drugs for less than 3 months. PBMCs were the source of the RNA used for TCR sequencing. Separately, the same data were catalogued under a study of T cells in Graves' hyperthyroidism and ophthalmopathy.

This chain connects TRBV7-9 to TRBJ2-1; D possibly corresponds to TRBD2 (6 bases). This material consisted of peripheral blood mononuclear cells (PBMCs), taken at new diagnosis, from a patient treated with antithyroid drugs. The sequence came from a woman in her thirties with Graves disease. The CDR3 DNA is TGTGCCATCCCCCATGAGGGGACTTCAAATGAGCAGTTCTTC. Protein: CAIPHEGTSNEQFF.